This section outlines one T cell receptor beta chain sequence together with its context. Its antigen is still unknown. The data originate from a study of OX40 agonist ivuxolimab in advanced cancers. Overall study context: Patients were given ivuxolimab, an antibody that agonizes OX40 (CD134). Study-wide results and limits: Partial responders at 0.1-3.0 mg/kg showed near-lowest clonal expansion. The specificity for antigen of the expanded peripheral T cells was not determined. In the 0.1 to 3.0 mg/kg range, CD4+ and CD8+ blood T cells had expanded clonally by week 6.

Assay: immunoSEQ multiplex PCR; the TCRdb copy retains only in-frame clones and omits some. Here the sample spans about 68,000 clones, 84% being singletons. This CDR3 spans 16 amino acids. From germline, CDR1 is SGHTA and CDR2 FQGTGA. V trimming: 5 bases; J trimming: 0 bases; junction bases outside the gene matches: 6. The rearrangement joins TRBV7-3 to TRBJ2-3; 9 nucleotides line up with TRBD2. The sequence was collected from an adult with an advanced solid tumor such as melanoma, head and neck, liver or kidney cancer. Here the sequenced sample was CD4+ or CD8+ T cells sorted from blood, taken in a trial of the OX40 agonist ivuxolimab. The CDR3 sequence is CASSPRAGGSTDTQYF. CDR3 sequence (DNA): TGTGCCAGCAGCCCCCGAGCGGGGGGAAGCACAGATACGCAGTATTTT.